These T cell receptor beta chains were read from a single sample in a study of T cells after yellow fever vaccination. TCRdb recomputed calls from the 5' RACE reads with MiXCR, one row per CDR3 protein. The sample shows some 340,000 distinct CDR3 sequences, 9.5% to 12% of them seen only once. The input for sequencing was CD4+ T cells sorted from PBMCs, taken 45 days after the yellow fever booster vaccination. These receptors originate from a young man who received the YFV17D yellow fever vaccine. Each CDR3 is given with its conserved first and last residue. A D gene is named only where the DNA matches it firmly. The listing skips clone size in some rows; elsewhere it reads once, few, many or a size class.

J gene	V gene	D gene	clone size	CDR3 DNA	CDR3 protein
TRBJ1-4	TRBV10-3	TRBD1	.	TGTGCCATTTCAGGGGGTGCGAGTACTAATGAAAAACTGTTTTTT	CAISGGASTNEKLFF
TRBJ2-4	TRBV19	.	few	TGTGCCAGTAGGATGCTACCCAGGGAGGCCAAAAACATTCAGTACTTC	CASRMLPREAKNIQYF
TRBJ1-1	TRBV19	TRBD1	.	TGTGCCAGTAGTATTGTCGGACAGGGAACTGAAGCTTTCTTT	CASSIVGQGTEAFF
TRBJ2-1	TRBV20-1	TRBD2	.	TGCAGTGCTAACCCGGCTAGCGGGGGGGATAATGAGCAGTTCTTC	CSANPASGGDNEQFF
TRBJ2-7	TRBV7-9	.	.	TGTGCCAGCAGCTTAATGTGGGGGGCGGGCGAGCAGTACTTC	CASSLMWGAGEQYF
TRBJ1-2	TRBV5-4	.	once	TGTGCCAGCAGCTTCGACAGGACGGATGGCTACACCTTC	CASSFDRTDGYTF
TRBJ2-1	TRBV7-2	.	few	TGTGCCAGCAGCTTTGAGGTGGGAGTTTACAATGAGCAGTTCTTC	CASSFEVGVYNEQFF
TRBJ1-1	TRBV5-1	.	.	TGCGCCAGCAGCTTGGTGCCGGGCGGTGGCACTGAAGCTTTCTTT	CASSLVPGGGTEAFF
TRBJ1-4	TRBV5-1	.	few	TGCGCCAGCCGAAGGGACGGAGCCTACCATGAAAAACTGTTTTTT	CASRRDGAYHEKLFF
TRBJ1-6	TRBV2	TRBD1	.	TGTGCCAGCAGTGTGGGACAGGGTAATTCACCCCTCCACTTT	CASSVGQGNSPLHF
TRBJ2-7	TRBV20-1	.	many	TGCAGTGCTAGTCTTTCCGGACGCCTCTACGAGCAGTACTTC	CSASLSGRLYEQYF
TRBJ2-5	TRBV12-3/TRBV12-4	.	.	TGTGCCAGCAGTGAATACAGGGCGGGTGAGACCCAGTACTTC	CASSEYRAGETQYF
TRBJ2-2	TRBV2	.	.	TGTGCCAGCGAGTTGGCTGGACACACCGGGGAGCTGTTTTTT	CASELAGHTGELFF
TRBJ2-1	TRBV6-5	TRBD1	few	TGTGCCAGCAGTCGGACAGGGGGCGGGAATGAGCAGTTCTTC	CASSRTGGGNEQFF
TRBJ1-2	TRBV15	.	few	TGTGCCACCAGCAGGGACGTCTATGGCTACACCTTC	CATSRDVYGYTF
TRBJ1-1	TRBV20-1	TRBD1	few	TGCAGTGCCCAAAACCCGGGACAGGGGGTGTCGGAAGCTTTCTTT	CSAQNPGQGVSEAFF
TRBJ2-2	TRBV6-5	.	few	TGTGCCAGCAGTTACTCCAGGGCGAACACCGGGGAGCTGTTTTTT	CASSYSRANTGELFF
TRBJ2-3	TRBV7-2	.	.	TGTGCCAGCAGCTTAATGCGGGGGCCTGGAGATACGCAGTATTTT	CASSLMRGPGDTQYF
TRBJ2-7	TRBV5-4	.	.	TGTGCCAGCAGCTCCAAGAGCGGCACAGCCTACGAGCAGTACTTC	CASSSKSGTAYEQYF
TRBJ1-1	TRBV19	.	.	TGTGCCAGTAGTAGCCAGATGAACACTGAAGCTTTCTTT	CASSSQMNTEAFF
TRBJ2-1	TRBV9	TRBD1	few	TGTGCCAGCAGCGTTGGGGACAGGGCCACAGGTGAGCAGTTCTTC	CASSVGDRATGEQFF
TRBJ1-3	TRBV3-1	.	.	TGTGCCAGCAGCGGGGGCTCCGCGGGAGGAAACACCATATATTTT	CASSGGSAGGNTIYF
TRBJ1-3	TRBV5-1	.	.	TGCGCCAGCAGCTCCGAGGGTAGCGGAAACACCATATATTTT	CASSSEGSGNTIYF
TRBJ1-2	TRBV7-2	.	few	TGTGCCAGCAGCTTACCTTTCCGGGTAGGAAATAACTATGGCTACACCTTC	CASSLPFRVGNNYGYTF
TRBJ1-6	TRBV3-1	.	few	TGTGCCAGCAGCCAAGAAGGGTCAGGGCATAATTCACCCCTCCACTTT	CASSQEGSGHNSPLHF
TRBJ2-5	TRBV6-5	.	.	TGTGCCAGCAGATTACAAGGCGGGGAGACCCAGTACTTC	CASRLQGGETQYF
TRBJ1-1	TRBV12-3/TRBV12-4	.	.	TGTGCCAGCAGTTTTAACTGGATGACTGAAGCTTTCTTT	CASSFNWMTEAFF
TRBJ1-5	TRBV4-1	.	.	TGCGCCAGCAGCCAAGACGAGGGCGCGGGGGCCCAGCATTTT	CASSQDEGAGAQHF
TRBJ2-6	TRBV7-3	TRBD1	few	TGTGCCAGCAGCTCAGCACAGGGGGCTCTCTCCTCTGGGGCCAACGTCCTGACTTTC	CASSSAQGALSSGANVLTF
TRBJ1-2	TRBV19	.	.	TGTGCCAGTAGTAACCCCCACACAGGACGGCATGGCTACACCTTC	CASSNPHTGRHGYTF
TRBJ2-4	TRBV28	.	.	TGTGCCAGCAGTTTAAGTTACCTAGCCAAAAACATTCAGTACTTC	CASSLSYLAKNIQYF
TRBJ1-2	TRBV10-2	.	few	TGCGCCAGCAGTGACCGAAGGGAGGGTTCTGAGGCCTACACCTTC	CASSDRREGSEAYTF
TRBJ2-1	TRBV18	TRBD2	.	TGTGCCAGCTCACCAAGGAGGAACAGCGGGGTAGTAGAGCAGTTCTTC	CASSPRRNSGVVEQFF
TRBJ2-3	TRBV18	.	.	TGTGCCAGCTCACCACCTACGAGGGATACGCAGTATTTT	CASSPPTRDTQYF
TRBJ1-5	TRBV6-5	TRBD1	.	TGTGCCAGCAGTTACTCGAGCGCAGGGGGTAGCAATCAGCCCCAGCATTTT	CASSYSSAGGSNQPQHF
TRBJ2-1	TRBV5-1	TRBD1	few	TGCGCCAGCAGCTTAGGGACAGGGGATTACAATGAGCAGTTCTTC	CASSLGTGDYNEQFF
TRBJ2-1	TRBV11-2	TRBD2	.	TGTGCCAGCAGCCCCAACTCTAGCGGGGGCTCCTACAATGAGCAGTTCTTC	CASSPNSSGGSYNEQFF
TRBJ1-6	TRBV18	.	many	TGTGCCAGCTCACCGAAGAGCTCCTATAATTCACCCCTCCACTTT	CASSPKSSYNSPLHF
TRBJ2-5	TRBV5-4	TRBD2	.	TGTGCCAGCAGCCGGGGGGGGTCGGAGACCCAGTACTTC	CASSRGGSETQYF
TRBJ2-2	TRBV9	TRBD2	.	TGTGCCAGCAGCGGGAAACTAGCGGTGTACACCGGGGAGCTGTTTTTT	CASSGKLAVYTGELFF
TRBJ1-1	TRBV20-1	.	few	TGCAGTGCTAGCCGGGGAGCTCTCCTCGCTGAAGCTTTCTTT	CSASRGALLAEAFF